These T cell receptor beta chains were read from a single sample in a study of Ad26.COV2.S vaccination and SARS-CoV-2 variants. Sequencing was performed with immunoSEQ multiplex PCR; in TCRdb, only in-frame clones are kept and a portion is missing. The sample records approximately 410,000 clones, around 89% being singletons. Material: peripheral blood, obtained in a trial of Ad26.COV2.S vaccine versus placebo. These receptors were obtained from a person aged 18 to 59 who received the Ad26.COV2.S COVID-19 vaccine or a placebo. Each CDR3 is given with its conserved first and last residue. The D gene is left open where the match is weak. Size tells how often a clone was seen (once, few, many) or the class of an expanded clone, and some rows leave it out.

V: TRBV19; J: TRBJ2-2; size: NA; D: TRBD2; CDR3: CASSPLAGGSAGELFF; DNA: TGTGCCAGTAGTCCTCTAGCGGGGGGATCGGCCGGGGAGCTGTTTTTT
V: TRBV5-1; J: TRBJ2-2; size: NA; D: TRBD1; CDR3: CASSFPGGRSGELFF; DNA: TGCGCCAGCAGCTTCCCAGGGGGAAGGTCCGGGGAGCTGTTTTTT
V: TRBV6-4; J: TRBJ2-1; size: NA; D: NA; CDR3: CASSEDSITYNEQFF; DNA: TGTGCCAGCAGTGAGGACAGCATCACCTACAATGAGCAGTTCTTC
V: TRBV24-1; J: TRBJ2-3; size: NA; D: TRBD2; CDR3: CATSLSGGSTDTQYF; DNA: TGTGCCACCAGTTTAAGCGGGGGGTCAACAGATACGCAGTATTTT
V: TRBV19; J: TRBJ2-3; size: NA; D: TRBD2; CDR3: CASSAGVTDTQYF; DNA: TGTGCCAGTAGTGCGGGGGTCACAGATACGCAGTATTTT
V: TRBV2; J: TRBJ2-2; size: NA; D: TRBD1; CDR3: CASTLLLAGGRTGELFF; DNA: TGTGCCAGCACTTTACTCCTGGCAGGGGGCCGGACCGGGGAGCTGTTTTTT
V: TRBV11-2; J: TRBJ2-5; size: once; D: NA; CDR3: CASSTDGIRGETQYF; DNA: TGTGCCAGCAGCACCGACGGGATCCGCGGGGAGACCCAGTACTTC
V: TRBV19; J: TRBJ2-5; size: NA; D: NA; CDR3: CASSIDWGRETQYF; DNA: TGTGCCAGTAGTATAGATTGGGGGAGGGAGACCCAGTACTTC
V: TRBV7-8; J: TRBJ2-3; size: NA; D: NA; CDR3: CASSLVERSDTQYF; DNA: TGTGCCAGCAGCTTGGTTGAGAGGAGTGATACGCAGTATTTT
V: TRBV19; J: TRBJ1-2; size: NA; D: NA; CDR3: CASNGGNYGYTF; DNA: TGTGCCAGTAACGGAGGGAACTATGGCTACACCTTC
V: TRBV21-1; J: TRBJ2-2; size: NA; D: NA; CDR3: CASSKRLAGELFF; DNA: TGTGCCAGCAGCAAACGACTAGCGGGTGAGCTGTTTTTT
V: TRBV19; J: TRBJ2-4; size: NA; D: TRBD1; CDR3: CASSIVGTVAKNIQYF; DNA: TGTGCCAGTAGTATAGTTGGGACAGTAGCCAAAAACATTCAGTACTTC
V: TRBV7-9; J: TRBJ1-5; size: NA; D: NA; CDR3: CASSLAIREYGNQPQHF; DNA: TGTGCCAGCAGCTTAGCGATTAGGGAGTATGGCAATCAGCCCCAGCATTTT
V: TRBV7-2; J: TRBJ2-1; size: few; D: NA; CDR3: CASTPPGVSSYNEQFF; DNA: TGTGCCAGCACCCCACCGGGGGTAAGCTCCTACAATGAGCAGTTCTTC
V: TRBV5-5; J: TRBJ2-4; size: NA; D: NA; CDR3: CASSFKVEGIQYF; DNA: TGTGCCAGCAGCTTTAAGGTTGAGGGCATTCAGTACTTC
V: TRBV7-9; J: TRBJ2-1; size: once; D: NA; CDR3: CASSLAEDWGYNEQFF; DNA: TGTGCCAGCAGCTTAGCGGAAGACTGGGGGTACAATGAGCAGTTCTTC